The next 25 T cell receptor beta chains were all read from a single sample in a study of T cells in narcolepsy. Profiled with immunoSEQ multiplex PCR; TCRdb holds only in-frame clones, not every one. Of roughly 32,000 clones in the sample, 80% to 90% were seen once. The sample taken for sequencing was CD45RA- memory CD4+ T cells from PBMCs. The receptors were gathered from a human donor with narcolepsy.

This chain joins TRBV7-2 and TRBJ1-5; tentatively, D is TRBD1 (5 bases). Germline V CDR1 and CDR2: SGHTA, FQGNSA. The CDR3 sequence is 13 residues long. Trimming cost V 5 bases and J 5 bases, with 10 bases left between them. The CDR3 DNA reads TGTGCCAGCAGCCTACCAGGGTATCAGCCCCAGCATTTT. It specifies CASSLPGYQPQHF.

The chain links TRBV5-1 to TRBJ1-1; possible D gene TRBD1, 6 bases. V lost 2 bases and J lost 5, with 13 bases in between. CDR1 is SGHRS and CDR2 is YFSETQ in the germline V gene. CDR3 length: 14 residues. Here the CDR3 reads CASSFNRARTEAFF. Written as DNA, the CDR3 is TGCGCCAGCAGCTTTAACAGGGCGAGAACTGAAGCTTTCTTT.

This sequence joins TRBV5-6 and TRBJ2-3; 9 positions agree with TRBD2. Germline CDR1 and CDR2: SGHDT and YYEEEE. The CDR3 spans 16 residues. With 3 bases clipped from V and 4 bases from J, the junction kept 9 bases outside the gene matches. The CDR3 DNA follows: TGTGCCAGCAGCTCGGTTAAGGCGGGAGGGGCAGATACGCAGTATTTT. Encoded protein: CASSSVKAGGADTQYF.

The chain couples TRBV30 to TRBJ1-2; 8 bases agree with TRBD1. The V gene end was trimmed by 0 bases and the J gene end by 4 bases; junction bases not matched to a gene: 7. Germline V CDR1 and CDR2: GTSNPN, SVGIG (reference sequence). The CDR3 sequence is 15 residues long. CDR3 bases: TGTGCCTGGAGTGTATTCCGGACAGGGTCCTATGGCTACACCTTC. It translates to CAWSVFRTGSYGYTF.

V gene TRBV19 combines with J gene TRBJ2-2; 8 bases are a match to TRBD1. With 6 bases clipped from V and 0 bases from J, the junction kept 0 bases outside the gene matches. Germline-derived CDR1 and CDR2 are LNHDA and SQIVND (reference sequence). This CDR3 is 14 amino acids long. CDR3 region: CASRQGANTGELFF. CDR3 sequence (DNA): TGTGCCAGTAGACAGGGGGCGAACACCGGGGAGCTGTTTTTT.

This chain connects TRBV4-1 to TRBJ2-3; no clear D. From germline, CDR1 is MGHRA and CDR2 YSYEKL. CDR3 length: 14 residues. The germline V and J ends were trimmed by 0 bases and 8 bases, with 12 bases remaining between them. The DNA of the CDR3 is TGCGCCAGCAGCCAAGATCCCGATACTGGTACGCAGTATTTT. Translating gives CASSQDPDTGTQYF.

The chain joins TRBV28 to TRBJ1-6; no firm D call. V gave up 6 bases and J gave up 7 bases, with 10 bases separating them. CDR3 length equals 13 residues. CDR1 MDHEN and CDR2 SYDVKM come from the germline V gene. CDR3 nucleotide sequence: TGTGCCAGCAGAAGTAGGGAAAATTCACCCCTCCACTTT. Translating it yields CASRSRENSPLHF.

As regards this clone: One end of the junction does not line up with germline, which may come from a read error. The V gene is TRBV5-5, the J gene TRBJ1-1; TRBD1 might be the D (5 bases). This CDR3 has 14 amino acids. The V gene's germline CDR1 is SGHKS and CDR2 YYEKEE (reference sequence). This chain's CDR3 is CASRLATGASEAFF. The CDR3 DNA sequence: TGTGCCAGCAGGTTGGCAACCGGGGCCTCTGAAGCTTTCTTT. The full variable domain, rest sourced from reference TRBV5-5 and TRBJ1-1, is DAGVTQSPTHLIKTRGQQVTLRCSPISGHKSVSWYQQVLGQGPQFIFQYYEKEERGRGNFPDRFSARQFPNYSSELNVNALLLGDSALYLCASRLATGASEAFFGQGTRLTVV.

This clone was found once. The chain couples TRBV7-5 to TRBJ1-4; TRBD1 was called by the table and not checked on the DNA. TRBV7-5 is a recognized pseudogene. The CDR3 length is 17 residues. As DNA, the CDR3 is TGTGTCAGAAGCATCGGACAGCCCTCTGCAACTAATGAAAAACTGTTTTTT. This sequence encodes CVRSIGQPSATNEKLFF.

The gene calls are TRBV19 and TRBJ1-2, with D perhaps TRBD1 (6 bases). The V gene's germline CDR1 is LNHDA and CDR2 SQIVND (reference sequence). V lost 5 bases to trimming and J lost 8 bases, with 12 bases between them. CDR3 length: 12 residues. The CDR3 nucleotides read TGTGCCAGTAGTGCAAGACAGGCCGGCTACACCTTC. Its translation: CASSARQAGYTF.

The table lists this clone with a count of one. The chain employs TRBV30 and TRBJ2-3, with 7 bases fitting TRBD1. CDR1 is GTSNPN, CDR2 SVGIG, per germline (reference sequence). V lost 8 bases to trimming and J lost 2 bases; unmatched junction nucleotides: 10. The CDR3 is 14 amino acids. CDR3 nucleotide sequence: TGTGCCCGGGCTGGGACAGCTCTCACAGATACGCAGTATTTT. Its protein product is CARAGTALTDTQYF.

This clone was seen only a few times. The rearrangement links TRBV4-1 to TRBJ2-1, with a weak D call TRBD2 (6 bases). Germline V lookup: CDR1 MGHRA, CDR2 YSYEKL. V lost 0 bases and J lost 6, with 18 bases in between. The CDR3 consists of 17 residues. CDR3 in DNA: TGCGCCAGCAGCCAAGATCAGGGACTCCGGGCCGCCAATGAGCAGTTCTTC. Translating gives CASSQDQGLRAANEQFF.

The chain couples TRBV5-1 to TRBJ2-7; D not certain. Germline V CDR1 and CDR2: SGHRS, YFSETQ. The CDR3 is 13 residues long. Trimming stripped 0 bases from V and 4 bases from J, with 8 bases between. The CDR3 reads CASSLGPAYEQYF. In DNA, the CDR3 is TGCGCCAGCAGCTTGGGACCCGCGTACGAGCAGTACTTC. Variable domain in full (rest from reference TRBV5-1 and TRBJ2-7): KAGVTQTPRYLIKTRGQQVTLSCSPISGHRSVSWYQQTPGQGLQFLFEYFSETQRNKGNFPGRFSGRQFSNSRSEMNVSTLELGDSALYLCASSLGPAYEQYFGPGTRLTVT.

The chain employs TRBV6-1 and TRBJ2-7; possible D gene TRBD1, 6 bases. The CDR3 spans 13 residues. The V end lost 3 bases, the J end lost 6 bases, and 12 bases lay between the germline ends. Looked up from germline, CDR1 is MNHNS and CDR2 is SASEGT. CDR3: CASSDRGLREQYF. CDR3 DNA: TGTGCCAGCAGTGACAGGGGATTGCGCGAGCAGTACTTC.

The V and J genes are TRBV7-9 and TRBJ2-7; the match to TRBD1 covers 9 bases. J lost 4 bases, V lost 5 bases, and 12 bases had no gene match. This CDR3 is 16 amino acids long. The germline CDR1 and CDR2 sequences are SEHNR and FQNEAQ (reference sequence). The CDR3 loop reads CASSLGTGQSEYEQYF. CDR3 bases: TGTGCCAGCAGCCTGGGGACAGGGCAGAGTGAGTACGAGCAGTACTTC.

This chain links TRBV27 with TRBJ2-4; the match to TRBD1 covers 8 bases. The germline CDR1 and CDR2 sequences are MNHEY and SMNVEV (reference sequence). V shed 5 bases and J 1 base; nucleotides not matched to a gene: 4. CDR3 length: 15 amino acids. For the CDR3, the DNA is TGTGCCAGCAGTGAACAGGGGGTTGCCAAAAACATTCAGTACTTC. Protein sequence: CASSEQGVAKNIQYF.

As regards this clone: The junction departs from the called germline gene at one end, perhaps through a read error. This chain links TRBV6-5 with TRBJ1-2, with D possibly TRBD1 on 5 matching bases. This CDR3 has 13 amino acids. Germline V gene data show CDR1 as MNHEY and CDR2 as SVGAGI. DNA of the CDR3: TGTGCCATCAGTGTCCGGGACGGCTATGGCTACACCTTC. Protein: CAISVRDGYGYTF.

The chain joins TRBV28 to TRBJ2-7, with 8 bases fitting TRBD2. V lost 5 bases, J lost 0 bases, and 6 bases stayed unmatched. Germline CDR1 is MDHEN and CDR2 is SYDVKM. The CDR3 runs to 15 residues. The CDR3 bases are TGTGCCAGCAGTGTCGCTAGCGGGTTCTCCTACGAGCAGTACTTC. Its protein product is CASSVASGFSYEQYF.

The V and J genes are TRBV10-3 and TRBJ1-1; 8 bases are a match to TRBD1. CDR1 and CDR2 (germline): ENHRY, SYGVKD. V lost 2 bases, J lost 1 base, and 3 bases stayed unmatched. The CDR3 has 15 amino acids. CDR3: CAISEAGQENTEAFF. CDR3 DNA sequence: TGTGCCATCAGTGAGGCGGGACAGGAGAACACTGAAGCTTTCTTT.

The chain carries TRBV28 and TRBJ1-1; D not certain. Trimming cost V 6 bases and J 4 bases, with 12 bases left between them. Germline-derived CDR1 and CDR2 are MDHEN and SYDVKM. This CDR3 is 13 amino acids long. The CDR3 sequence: CASRLLLGTEAFF. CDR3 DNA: TGTGCCAGCAGGCTACTTCTCGGCACTGAAGCTTTCTTT.

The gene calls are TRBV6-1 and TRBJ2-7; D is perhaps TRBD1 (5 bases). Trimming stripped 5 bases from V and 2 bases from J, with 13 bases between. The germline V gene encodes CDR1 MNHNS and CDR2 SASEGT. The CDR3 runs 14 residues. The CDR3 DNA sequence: TGTGCCAGCAGTATGCCAGGGAACCCCTACGAGCAGTACTTC. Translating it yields CASSMPGNPYEQYF.

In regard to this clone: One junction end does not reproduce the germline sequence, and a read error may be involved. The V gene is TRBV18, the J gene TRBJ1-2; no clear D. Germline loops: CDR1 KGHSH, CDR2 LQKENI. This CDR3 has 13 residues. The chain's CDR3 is CASSPLPEGGYTF. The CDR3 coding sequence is TGTGCCAGCTCCCCACTCCCCGAGGGCGGCTACACCTTC.

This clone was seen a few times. The DNA of the CDR3 is TGTGCCAGCAGCAATAGCGGCGCAACTCCGTACTTC. Translation: CASSNSGATPYF. The chain links TRBV21-1 to TRBJ2-7; the listed D gene, TRBD2, was not tested against the DNA. TRBV21-1 is shown as a pseudogene. The CDR3 extends over 12 amino acids.

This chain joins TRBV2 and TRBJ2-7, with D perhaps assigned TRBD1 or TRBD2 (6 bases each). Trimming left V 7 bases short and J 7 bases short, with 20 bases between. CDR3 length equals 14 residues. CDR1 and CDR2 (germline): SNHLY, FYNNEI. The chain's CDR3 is CASTPRSGAGEQYF. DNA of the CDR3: TGTGCCAGCACCCCCCGGTCGGGGGCGGGAGAGCAGTACTTC.

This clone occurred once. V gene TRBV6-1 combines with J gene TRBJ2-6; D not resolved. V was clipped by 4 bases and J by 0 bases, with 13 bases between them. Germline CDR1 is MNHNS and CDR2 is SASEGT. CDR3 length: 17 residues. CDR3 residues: CASSVSGFRSGANVLTF. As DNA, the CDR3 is TGTGCCAGCAGTGTTTCTGGGTTTCGCTCTGGGGCCAACGTCCTGACTTTC.